The 3 T cell receptor beta chains below come from one sample, sequenced in a study of CD8+ T cells in alopecia areata (dated by TCRdb to 2016 to 2019). Sample time point, as interpreted from the label and publication: roughly 24 weeks on oral tofacitinib. The treatment or condition label, as the study defines it: oral pan-JAK inhibitor, 5-10 mg twice daily. Library generation was performed with the immunoSEQ multiplex PCR assay. For TCR sequencing, RNA was extracted from every sample and reverse transcribed into cDNA to serve as template. Entries here come from immuneACCESS through TCRdb and include only in-frame sequences with V and J called. Some clones fail to appear in such tables; in the studies checked, an unresolved V gene covers under half of the shortfall, and the cause of the remainder is unknown. The sample yields about 76,000 clones; around 65% were counted once. Jointly, the top ten make up roughly a quarter of the sample.

The specimen comprised CD8+ T cells sorted from blood, sampled at week 24, from a patient treated with tofacitinib. All receptors derive from a human donor with alopecia areata.

V and J are TRBV29-1 and TRBJ2-5; 10 nucleotides match TRBD1. The germline gives CDR1 SQVTM, CDR2 ANQGSEA. The V segment lost 1 base and the J segment 0 bases; nucleotides outside the gene matches: 14. The CDR3 has 19 residues. The CDR3 reads CSVEAPIRDRGSYQETQYF. CDR3 nucleotides: TGCAGCGTTGAAGCCCCCATTCGGGACAGGGGATCGTACCAAGAGACCCAGTACTTC. Filled out from reference TRBV29-1 and TRBJ2-5, the complete variable domain reads SAVISQKPSRDICQRGTSLTIQCQVDSQVTMMFWYRQQPGQSLTLIATANQGSEATYESGFVIDKFPISRPNLTFSTLTVSNMSPEDSSIYLCSVEAPIRDRGSYQETQYFGPGTRLLVL.

This clone has more than one count but fewer than ten. The chain links TRBV7-9 to TRBJ2-5; TRBD2 matches at 7 bases. Germline values: CDR1 SEHNR, CDR2 FQNEAQ (reference sequence). The junction had 4 bases not matched to a gene; V was cut back by 5 bases and J by 1 base. The CDR3 sequence is 14 residues long. As DNA, the CDR3 is TGTGCCAGCAGCCCGGGGACTATCCAAGAGACCCAGTACTTC. As protein: CASSPGTIQETQYF. Using reference TRBV7-9 and TRBJ2-5 for the parts outside the CDR3, the full variable domain is DTGVSQNPRHKITKRGQNVTFRCDPISEHNRLYWYRQTLGQGPEFLTYFQNEAQLEKSRLLSDRFSAERPKGSFSTLEIQRTEQGDSAMYLCASSPGTIQETQYFGPGTRLLVL.

This chain connects TRBV13 to TRBJ2-1; TRBD2 might be the D (7 bases). Per the germline V gene, CDR1 is PRHDT and CDR2 is FYEKMQ (reference sequence). With 5 bases removed from V and 2 bases from J, the gap between germline ends came to 16 bases. The CDR3 runs 16 residues. In DNA, the CDR3 is TGTGCCAGCAGCGAAGATGGGGGGGGCCCCTACAATGAGCAGTTCTTC. Its translation is CASSEDGGGPYNEQFF.